This T cell receptor (beta chain) was observed in a study of CD8+ T cells in alopecia areata. Researchers picked out CD4+ and CD8+ T cells from PBMCs by sorting. After isolation, RNA underwent reverse transcription to generate cDNA as the sequencing template. Profiled with immunoSEQ multiplex PCR; TCRdb holds only in-frame clones, not every one. The table has 200,000 to 250,000 clones, roughly three fifths seen once; the top ten hold over 4%. The CDR3 is 15 amino acids. V dropped 6 bases and J dropped 0 bases, with 13 bases sitting between them. From germline, CDR1 is SGHAT and CDR2 FQNNGV. Concerning this clone itself: Its antigen remains unknown.

Study-wide points: Shared TCR sequences were less clear between patients than in mice, possibly partly from HLA diversity. Higher clonality was seen in lesional scalp than in normal scalp, especially in alopecia totalis/universalis.

The chain combines TRBV11-2 with TRBJ2-3; maybe TRBD2 (5 bases). The receptor was derived from a human donor in good health. Sequenced material: CD8+ T cells sorted from blood. The CDR3: CASSLDFSSTDTQYF. CDR3 nucleotides: TGTGCCAGCAGTTTGGACTTTTCTAGCACAGATACGCAGTATTTT.